The subject of this entry is one T cell receptor beta chain. This entry is derived from a study of blood T cell repertoires in COVID-19. About the study: Acute-phase and convalescent COVID-19 samples originated in the United States, Italy and Spain.

Only in-frame clones appear in the TCRdb table, and some are missing; sequencing was by immunoSEQ multiplex PCR. Altogether about 150,000 clones are present, roughly nine tenths being singletons, with the ten largest covering 2.5% to 3.5%. This CDR3 contains 13 residues. From germline, CDR1 is MDHEN and CDR2 SYDVKM. V dropped 7 bases and J dropped 4; count of bases not matched to a gene: 3. This clonotype originated in a woman aged 55-69 years with active COVID-19. Sequenced: peripheral blood. This chain links TRBV28 with TRBJ1-4; 7 nucleotides line up with TRBD1. The CDR3 DNA follows: TGTGCCAGCACCGGGACAGTTAATGAAAAACTGTTTTTT. Its protein is CASTGTVNEKLFF.